The 3 T cell receptor beta chains listed next were all sequenced from one sample in a study of T cells in Graves' hyperthyroidism and ophthalmopathy. From RNA transcripts, TCR beta CDR3 regions were amplified. During a first-round RT-PCR of the TCR CDR3, the HTBI primer set was used. TCRdb ran MiXCR on the multiplex PCR reads and lists one entry per CDR3 protein. This table has more than 600,000 distinct CDR3 sequences, about 15% appearing once. The material sequenced was blood. The receptors derive from a man between 18 and 29 years old with Graves' hyperthyroidism.

At least ten counts were recorded for this clonotype. J is TRBJ2-2 and V is TRBV28; the D gene is possibly TRBD1 (6 bases). This CDR3 region has 15 residues. Germline lookup yields CDR1 MDHEN and CDR2 SYDVKM. The germline V and J ends were trimmed by 8 bases and 0 bases, with 13 bases remaining between them. The CDR3: CASSRGTTNTGELFF. CDR3 DNA sequence: TGTGCCAGCTCTAGGGGGACAACGAACACCGGGGAGCTGTTTTTT.

This chain links TRBV6-1 with TRBJ2-7; 7 bases match TRBD1. The germline CDR1 and CDR2 sequences are MNHNS and SASEGT. CDR3 length equals 13 residues. J gave up 3 bases and V 10 bases, and 9 bases lay outside the gene matches. The CDR3 reads CATRLRDSYEQYF. The CDR3 DNA sequence: TGTGCCACCAGACTCCGGGACAGCTACGAGCAGTACTTC.

This clonotype was observed at least ten times. The chain carries TRBV27 and TRBJ2-5; 15 positions match TRBD2. Losses at the gene ends were 6 bases for V and 5 bases for J; bases not matched to a gene: 7. CDR1 is MNHEY and CDR2 is SMNVEV in the germline V gene (reference sequence). The CDR3 spans 16 residues. The CDR3 DNA follows: TGTGCCAGCAGACCGGGACTAGCGGGAGGCTGGGAGACCCAGTACTTC. Its protein product is CASRPGLAGGWETQYF.